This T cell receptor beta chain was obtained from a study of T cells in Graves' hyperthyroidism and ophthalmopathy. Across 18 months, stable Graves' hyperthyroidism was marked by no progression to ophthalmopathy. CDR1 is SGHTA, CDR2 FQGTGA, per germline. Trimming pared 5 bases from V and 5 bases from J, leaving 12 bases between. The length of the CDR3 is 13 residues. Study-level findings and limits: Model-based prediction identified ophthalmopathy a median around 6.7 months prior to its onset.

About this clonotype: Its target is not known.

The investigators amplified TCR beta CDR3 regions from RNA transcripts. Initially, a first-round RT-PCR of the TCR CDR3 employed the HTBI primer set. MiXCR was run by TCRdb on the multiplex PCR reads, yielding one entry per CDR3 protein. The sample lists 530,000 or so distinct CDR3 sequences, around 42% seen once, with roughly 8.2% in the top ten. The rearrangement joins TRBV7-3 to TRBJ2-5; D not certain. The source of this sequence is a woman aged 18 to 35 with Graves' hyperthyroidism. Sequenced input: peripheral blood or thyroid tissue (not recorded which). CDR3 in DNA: TGTGCCAGCAGCATGGCCCCGAGTGAGACCCAGTACTTC. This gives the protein CASSMAPSETQYF.